This entry is about one T cell receptor beta chain. V lost 1 base and J 9 bases, leaving 19 bases between the germline ends. CDR1 and CDR2 (germline): SGHDN, FVKESK. The CDR3 contains 15 residues. Roughly 0.45 to 1 ug RNA was reverse transcribed with random hexamers. MiXCR, run by TCRdb on the immunoSEQ multiplex PCR reads, gives a single entry per CDR3 protein. In the table there are roughly 76,000 distinct CDR3 sequences, approximately 93% of which are singletons. The data were taken from a study of CD8 T cells in Susac syndrome. As for the study in general: When blood was collected, patients with Susac syndrome were therapy-naive, were taking corticosteroids, or were receiving intravenous immunoglobulin alone.

This clonotype originated in a human donor with Susac syndrome. Specimen: CD8+ T cells from PBMCs. The V call is TRBV14, the J call TRBJ2-7, with a possible D match to TRBD1 (6 bases). Written as DNA, the CDR3 is TGTGCCAGCAGCCAAGCAGCACGACAGGCAATGCGGCAGTACTTC. Translation: CASSQAARQAMRQYF.